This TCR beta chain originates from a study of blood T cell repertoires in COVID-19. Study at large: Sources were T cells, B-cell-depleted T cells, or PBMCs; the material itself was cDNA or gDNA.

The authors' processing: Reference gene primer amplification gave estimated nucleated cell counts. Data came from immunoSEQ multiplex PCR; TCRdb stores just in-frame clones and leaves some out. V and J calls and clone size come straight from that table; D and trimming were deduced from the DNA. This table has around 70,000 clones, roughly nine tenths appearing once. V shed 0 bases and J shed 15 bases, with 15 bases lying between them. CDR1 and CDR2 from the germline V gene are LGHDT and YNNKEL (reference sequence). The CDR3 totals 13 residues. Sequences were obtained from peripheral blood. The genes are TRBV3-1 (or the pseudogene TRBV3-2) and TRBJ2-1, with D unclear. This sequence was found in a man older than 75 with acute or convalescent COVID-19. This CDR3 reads CASSQDSKSSRFF. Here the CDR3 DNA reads TGTGCCAGCAGCCAAGATTCTAAGTCTTCTCGGTTCTTC.